The 32 T cell receptor beta chains in this list originate from one sample, sequenced in a study of blood T cell repertoires in COVID-19. Sequencing was performed with immunoSEQ multiplex PCR; in TCRdb, only in-frame clones are kept and a portion is missing. The table records some 80,000 clones, over 75% of them present only once. The material sequenced was peripheral blood. The receptors originated from a man of 80 years or more with acute or convalescent COVID-19.

The chain employs TRBV2 and TRBJ1-2; no clear D gene. CDR3 length: 14 residues. Trimming took off 2 bases at V and 2 bases at J, with 9 bases between the two ends. Germline CDR1 and CDR2: SNHLY and FYNNEI. CDR3 nucleotide sequence: TGTGCCAGCAGTGAACACAGTGCAAACTATGGCTACACCTTC. Translated: CASSEHSANYGYTF.

V usage is TRBV7-3 and J usage is TRBJ2-1; D is unresolved. V was clipped by 2 bases and J by 10 bases, with 12 bases between them. The CDR3 runs to 13 residues. Germline-derived CDR1 and CDR2 are SGHTA and FQGTGA. The CDR3: CASSLGWVTEQFF. As DNA, the CDR3 is TGTGCCAGCAGCTTAGGGTGGGTGACAGAGCAGTTCTTC.

The chain carries TRBV6-4 and TRBJ2-3; TRBD2 matches 8 bases. V shed 5 bases, J shed 5 bases, and the junction held 6 bases outside the gene matches. The CDR3 spans 14 residues. CDR1 MRHNA and CDR2 SNTAGT come from the germline V gene. The CDR3, as DNA: TGTGCCAGCAGTACTAGCGGTCCGCAAGATACGCAGTATTTT. It translates to CASSTSGPQDTQYF.

Points on this clone: Additional DNA sequences in this sample encode the identical CDR3. In nucleotides, the CDR3 is TGTGCCAGCAGTTCCCAGGGAGGGGAAAAACTGTTTTTT. Translation: CASSSQGGEKLFF. The chain carries TRBV6-5 and TRBJ1-4, with a possible D match to TRBD1 (5 bases). The CDR3 spans 13 residues. V lost 4 bases and J 8 bases, leaving 11 bases between the germline ends. Germline V CDR1 and CDR2: MNHEY, SVGAGI.

V gene TRBV7-3 combines with J gene TRBJ2-5; 11 positions agree with TRBD1. With V trimmed by 4 bases and J by 10 bases, 2 bases remained unmatched. CDR1 is SGHTA, CDR2 FQGTGA, per germline. CDR3 length: 12 residues. As DNA, the CDR3 is TGTGCCAGCAGCTCAGGGACAGGGGGCCAGTACTTC. Translated, it gives CASSSGTGGQYF.

The rearrangement joins TRBV6-5 to TRBJ1-1; unclear D gene. V was trimmed by 1 base and J by 3 bases, leaving 12 bases between them. There are 15 residues in the CDR3. In germline, CDR1 is MNHEY, CDR2 SVGAGI. The CDR3 DNA follows: TGTGCCAGCAGTTACTTTTCAAACAGTTACACTGAAGCTTTCTTT. It translates to CASSYFSNSYTEAFF.

This clone was picked up a small number of times. CDR3 sequence: CASSQESAAEPREAFF. The CDR3 bases are TGTGCCAGCAGCCAAGAGAGTGCAGCGGAGCCCCGCGAGGCTTTCTTT. The rearrangement joins TRBV4-2 to TRBJ1-1; D is unresolved. Trimming shortened V by 0 bases and J by 11 bases, and 22 bases separated the two germline ends. Germline values: CDR1 LGHNA, CDR2 YNFKEQ. CDR3 length: 16 amino acids.

This rearrangement joins TRBV19 to TRBJ1-3; tentatively, D is TRBD1 (5 bases). Germline V lookup: CDR1 LNHDA, CDR2 SQIVND (reference sequence). The CDR3 loop spans 17 amino acids. The V end lost 3 bases, the J end lost 0 bases, and 15 bases lay between the germline ends. The CDR3 protein is CASSIVAQGISGNTIYF. In DNA form, the CDR3 reads TGTGCCAGTAGTATTGTGGCCCAGGGCATCTCTGGAAACACCATATATTTT.

In its sample, this clone was seen a few times. The CDR3 region is CASSLGGGYGYTF. CDR3 coding DNA: TGTGCCAGCAGCTTGGGAGGGGGCTATGGCTACACCTTC. The rearrangement links TRBV5-4 to TRBJ1-2; D possibly corresponds to TRBD1 (6 bases). V was shortened by 0 bases and J by 4 bases, with 7 bases between the two germline ends. Germline CDR1 and CDR2: SGHNT and YYREEE (reference sequence). CDR3 length: 13 amino acids.

The V and J genes are TRBV3-1 (or the pseudogene TRBV3-2) and TRBJ1-1; possibly TRBD1 for D (5 bases). Germline CDR1 and CDR2: LGHDT and YNNKEL (reference sequence). This CDR3 has 14 residues. V dropped 1 base and J dropped 0 bases, with 6 bases sitting between them. The CDR3 DNA is TGTGCCAGCAGCCAAGGACAGATGAACACTGAAGCTTTCTTT. Its protein product is CASSQGQMNTEAFF.

The chain links TRBV29-1 to TRBJ1-5; tentatively, D is TRBD1 (6 bases). Trimming removed 7 bases at V and 3 bases at J, with 16 bases between. Germline loops: CDR1 SQVTM, CDR2 ANQGSEA. This CDR3 comprises 14 residues. The DNA of the CDR3 is TGCAGCGCCAAGAGGGGGGGGGACAATCAGCCCCAGCATTTT. It is translated as CSAKRGGDNQPQHF.

V is TRBV19 and J is TRBJ2-7; 8 bases map to TRBD1. The CDR3 is 14 residues long. The J segment lost 4 bases and the V segment lost 4 bases, leaving 6 bases of the junction unmatched. The germline gives CDR1 LNHDA, CDR2 SQIVND (reference sequence). CDR3 sequence: CASSTRQGKYEQYF. CDR3 coding DNA: TGTGCCAGTAGTACTCGACAGGGGAAGTACGAGCAGTACTTC.

This clone showed up just once. This chain connects TRBV6-5 to TRBJ2-1; TRBD1 matches 7 bases. The junction had 11 bases not matched to a gene; V was cut back by 6 bases and J by 12 bases. This CDR3 has 13 amino acids. The germline CDR1 and CDR2 sequences are MNHEY and SVGAGI. The CDR3 loop is CASSGQVQDGQFF. CDR3 DNA sequence: TGTGCCAGCAGCGGACAGGTTCAGGATGGGCAGTTCTTC.

The V and J genes are TRBV6-5 and TRBJ1-5; D uncertain. The CDR3 runs to 15 residues. Germline CDR1 is MNHEY and CDR2 is SVGAGI. V was clipped by 6 bases and J by 3 bases, with 15 bases between them. The CDR3 spells CASRLRGESNQPQHF. CDR3 coding DNA: TGTGCCAGCAGGCTTCGTGGGGAGTCCAATCAGCCCCAGCATTTT.

This rearrangement joins TRBV6-6 to TRBJ1-1; perhaps TRBD1 as D (5 bases). The germline gives CDR1 MNHNY, CDR2 SVGAGI (reference sequence). Trimming took 5 bases from V and 4 from J, leaving 23 bases between them. The CDR3 is made up of 17 amino acids. CDR3 protein: CASSPTGEVKGTTEAFF. In DNA form, the CDR3 reads TGTGCCAGCAGTCCTACGGGGGAGGTGAAGGGGACCACTGAAGCTTTCTTT.

The chain is built from TRBV5-4 and TRBJ2-7; 9 bases line up with TRBD2. Germline V gene sequence: CDR1 SGHNT, CDR2 YYREEE (reference sequence). V shed 0 bases and J 4 bases; nucleotides not matched to a gene: 5. The CDR3 is made up of 15 amino acids. The CDR3 loop reads CASSLDASGVYEQYF. CDR3 bases: TGTGCCAGCAGCTTGGACGCTAGCGGGGTTTACGAGCAGTACTTC. Variable domain in full (rest from reference TRBV5-4 and TRBJ2-7): ETGVTQSPTHLIKTRGQQVTLRCSSQSGHNTVSWYQQALGQGPQFIFQYYREEENGRGNFPPRFSGLQFPNYSSELNVNALELDDSALYLCASSLDASGVYEQYFGPGTRLTVT.

J is TRBJ2-3 and V is TRBV3-1 (or the pseudogene TRBV3-2), with D possibly matching TRBD2 (5 bases). CDR1 and CDR2 (germline): LGHDT, YNNKEL (reference sequence). The CDR3 has 14 residues. V was shortened by 7 bases and J by 4 bases, with 15 bases between the two germline ends. The CDR3 region is CASTPEGKADTQYF. The DNA for the CDR3 is TGTGCCAGCACCCCCGAGGGTAAAGCAGATACGCAGTATTTT.

This clone was recorded only once. The rearrangement uses TRBV5-1 and TRBJ1-6; D call uncertain. The germline V and J ends were trimmed by 4 bases and 8 bases, with 13 bases remaining between them. The germline V gene encodes CDR1 SGHRS and CDR2 YFSETQ. CDR3 size: 14 residues. DNA for the CDR3: TGCGCCAGCAGCCAGGATCGATGGGATTCACCCCTCCACTTT. Translation gives CASSQDRWDSPLHF.

CDR3 DNA: TGTGCCAGCAGCTTCGAATCAGGCCCCTACAATGAGCAGTTCTTC. Translation: CASSFESGPYNEQFF. The gene calls are TRBV5-8 and TRBJ2-1; D gene uncertain. V dropped 2 bases and J dropped 2 bases, with 11 bases sitting between them. This CDR3 has 15 residues. Germline CDR1 SGHTS, CDR2 YDEGEE.

The chain employs TRBV7-9 and TRBJ2-1; D perhaps matches TRBD1 (6 bases). Germline-derived CDR1 and CDR2 are SEHNR and FQNEAQ (reference sequence). This CDR3 has 16 amino acids. V was trimmed by 2 bases and J by 2 bases, leaving 13 bases between them. CDR3 DNA: TGTGCCAGCAGCTTATCCTTAGGACAGACCTACAATGAGCAGTTCTTC. Its protein is CASSLSLGQTYNEQFF.

The J gene is TRBJ1-2, the V gene TRBV7-2; TRBD1 agrees at 11 bases. Looked up from germline, CDR1 is SGHTA and CDR2 is FQGNSA. With V trimmed by 5 bases and J by 2 bases, 10 bases remained unmatched. CDR3 length equals 17 residues. The CDR3 sequence: CASSRPGTGGGNYGYTF. CDR3 in DNA: TGTGCCAGCAGCCGTCCCGGGACAGGGGGTGGCAACTATGGCTACACCTTC.

Here the CDR3 reads CASSYRGNTQYF. The CDR3 DNA reads as TGTGCCAGCAGTTACCGGGGAAATACGCAGTATTTT. The chain uses TRBV6-5 and TRBJ2-3; TRBD2 might be the D (5 bases). From germline, CDR1 is MNHEY and CDR2 SVGAGI. The ends were cut back, 2 bases at V and 7 bases at J, with 7 bases in the middle. The CDR3 runs 12 residues.

The rearrangement joins TRBV30 to TRBJ1-1, with D tentatively TRBD1 (5 bases). Trimming took 1 base from V and 7 from J, leaving 10 bases between them. CDR1 is GTSNPN, CDR2 SVGIG, per germline (reference sequence). The CDR3 extends over 12 amino acids. CDR3 DNA: TGTGCCTGGAGTGACGCAGGGATTGAAGCTTTCTTT. It translates to CAWSDAGIEAFF. Combining the CDR3 with reference TRBV30 and TRBJ1-1 gives the whole variable domain SQTIHQWPATLVQPVGSPLSLECTVEGTSNPNLYWYRQAAGRGLQLLFYSVGIGQISSEVPQNLSASRPQDRQFILSSKKLLLSDSGFYLCAWSDAGIEAFFGQGTRLTVV.

In its sample, this clone was seen once. The rearrangement links TRBV6-6 to TRBJ1-1; D gene uncertain. V was shortened by 1 base and J by 1 base, with 10 bases between the two germline ends. The CDR3 totals 15 residues. Germline V gives CDR1 MNHNY, CDR2 SVGAGI (reference sequence). CDR3 in amino acids: CASSYLTTGNTEAFF. The DNA for the CDR3 is TGTGCCAGCAGTTACTTAACGACGGGGAACACTGAAGCTTTCTTT.

This clone showed up just once. The rearrangement joins TRBV9 to TRBJ1-1; D is unresolved. CDR3 length: 15 amino acids. V lost 0 bases and J 1 base, leaving 10 bases between the germline ends. CDR1 SGDLS and CDR2 YYNGEE come from the germline V gene. This chain's CDR3 is CASSVEEQRNTEAFF. The CDR3 DNA follows: TGTGCCAGCAGCGTAGAAGAACAGAGGAACACTGAAGCTTTCTTT.

This clone was observed a single time. The V gene is TRBV30, the J gene TRBJ2-7; no clear D. Per the germline V gene, CDR1 is GTSNPN and CDR2 is SVGIG (reference sequence). This CDR3 spans 12 amino acids. V was trimmed by 1 base and J by 3 bases, leaving 7 bases between them. CDR3 coding DNA: TGTGCCTGGAGTGCCAGTGACTACGAGCAGTACTTC. Translated, it gives CAWSASDYEQYF. Based on the CDR3 plus reference TRBV30 and TRBJ2-7, the full variable domain is SQTIHQWPATLVQPVGSPLSLECTVEGTSNPNLYWYRQAAGRGLQLLFYSVGIGQISSEVPQNLSASRPQDRQFILSSKKLLLSDSGFYLCAWSASDYEQYFGPGTRLTVT.

This clone has a handful of counts. This chain connects TRBV5-4 to TRBJ1-1; 7 nucleotides line up with TRBD1. V dropped 4 bases and J dropped 2; count of bases not matched to a gene: 5. This CDR3 contains 14 residues. Germline V gene sequence: CDR1 SGHNT, CDR2 YYREEE (reference sequence). As DNA, the CDR3 is TGTGCCAGCAGCATCCCAGGGGGTAACACTGAAGCTTTCTTT. It is translated as CASSIPGGNTEAFF. Supplemented by reference TRBV5-4 and TRBJ1-1, the full variable domain reads ETGVTQSPTHLIKTRGQQVTLRCSSQSGHNTVSWYQQALGQGPQFIFQYYREEENGRGNFPPRFSGLQFPNYSSELNVNALELDDSALYLCASSIPGGNTEAFFGQGTRLTVV.

The chain carries TRBV6-5 and TRBJ1-5; 9 bases agree with TRBD1. This CDR3 is built from 15 residues. V gave up 6 bases and J gave up 3 bases; unmatched junction bases: 6. Germline CDR1 and CDR2: MNHEY and SVGAGI. CDR3 nucleotide sequence: TGTGCCAGCAGGGGGACAGGGACTTTCAATCAGCCCCAGCATTTT. Its translation: CASRGTGTFNQPQHF.

This sequence joins TRBV5-5 and TRBJ2-4, with D possibly matching TRBD1 (6 bases). Per germline, CDR1 SGHKS and CDR2 YYEKEE (reference sequence). The V gene lost 4 bases and the J gene lost 6 bases, with 23 bases spanning the gap. CDR3 length equals 17 residues. CDR3 in amino acids: CASSEILGRGRRNIQYF. The CDR3 bases are TGTGCCAGCAGCGAAATTCTCGGCAGGGGACGCCGAAACATTCAGTACTTC.

This clone was detected once. V and J are TRBV14 and TRBJ1-2; D gene ambiguous. Germline V gene sequence: CDR1 SGHDN, CDR2 FVKESK. Trimming took off 0 bases at V and 4 bases at J, with 9 bases between the two ends. CDR3 length: 14 residues. This chain's CDR3 is CASSQDNSAYGYTF. CDR3 sequence (DNA): TGTGCCAGCAGCCAAGATAACAGTGCCTATGGCTACACCTTC.

The chain couples TRBV29-1 to TRBJ2-3, with TRBD2 as a possible D gene (5 bases). V was shortened by 6 bases and J by 2 bases, with 21 bases between the two germline ends. CDR1 and CDR2 (germline): SQVTM, ANQGSEA. This CDR3 has 16 residues. The CDR3 coding sequence is TGCAGCGTATCCGGACCCAGCGAGGGAGACACAGATACGCAGTATTTT. This gives the protein CSVSGPSEGDTDTQYF.

Here the CDR3 reads CASSSIAGGTGELFF. CDR3 coding DNA: TGTGCCAGCAGCTCCATAGCGGGGGGAACCGGGGAGCTGTTTTTT. The V and J genes are TRBV7-3 and TRBJ2-2; 10 bases align to TRBD2. CDR1 SGHTA and CDR2 FQGTGA come from the germline V gene. J was trimmed by 5 bases and V by 4 bases; bases with no gene match: 4. The CDR3 is made up of 15 amino acids.